This entry lists 25 T cell receptor beta chains sequenced from one sample in a study of shared T cell receptors in the human thymus. Sequenced by immunoSEQ multiplex PCR; TCRdb stores in-frame clones only, minus some. The repertoire holds 650,000 to 950,000 clones, with approximately 85% as singletons. This sample also belongs to another study, concerning human thymus T cells.

The sample was thymocytes. These receptors were collected from a girl in the first two years of life with a congenital heart defect.

The J gene is TRBJ1-1, the V gene TRBV11-2; TRBD1 might be the D (6 bases). The germline CDR1 and CDR2 sequences are SGHAT and FQNNGV. This CDR3 spans 16 amino acids. The ends were cut back, 5 bases at V and 1 base at J, with 17 bases in the middle. DNA of the CDR3: TGTGCCAGCAGCCCGAGAGGTAACAGGGCGAACACTGAAGCTTTCTTT. Translating gives CASSPRGNRANTEAFF.

The J gene is TRBJ1-2, the V gene TRBV5-1, with 7 nucleotides matching TRBD1. The CDR3 length is 20 residues. Trimming cost V 1 base and J 2 bases; bases outside gene matches: 20. Germline V gene sequence: CDR1 SGHRS, CDR2 YFSETQ. The CDR3 DNA reads as TGCGCCAGCAGCTTGTATGAGTTCTTAGGAACCGGGACAGTAAACTATGGCTACACCTTC. Translated: CASSLYEFLGTGTVNYGYTF.

The rearrangement uses TRBV4-1 and TRBJ1-5; D gene uncertain. Trimming shortened V by 4 bases and J by 1 base, and 8 bases separated the two germline ends. The CDR3 extends over 14 amino acids. CDR1 and CDR2 from the germline V gene are MGHRA and YSYEKL. The CDR3 region has the DNA TGCGCCAGCAGCCCCGGGAGAAGCAATCAGCCCCAGCATTTT. It encodes CASSPGRSNQPQHF.

V is TRBV5-6 and J is TRBJ2-3; D is unclear. The ends were cut back, 0 bases at V and 7 bases at J, with 9 bases in the middle. CDR1 is SGHDT, CDR2 YYEEEE, per germline. CDR3 length equals 13 residues. The CDR3 spells CASSLGSPYTQYF. CDR3 sequence (DNA): TGTGCCAGCAGCTTGGGGAGCCCTTATACGCAGTATTTT.

The chain combines TRBV10-3 with TRBJ2-7; tentative D call: TRBD1 (8 bases). Germline values: CDR1 ENHRY, CDR2 SYGVKD. This CDR3 is built from 18 residues. V lost 10 bases, J lost 1 base, and 29 bases lay in between. CDR3 DNA sequence: TGTGCCACCACCTGTCCCGGGACAGGCCTGGGGGGGTCCTACGAGCAGTACTTC. As protein: CATTCPGTGLGGSYEQYF.

DNA of the CDR3: TGTGCCAGCGAGAGCGGGCTCCAAGAGACCCAGTACTTC. It specifies CASESGLQETQYF. The chain employs TRBV18 and TRBJ2-5; D may be TRBD2 (6 bases). Germline-derived CDR1 and CDR2 are KGHSH and LQKENI. With 8 bases removed from V and 1 base from J, the gap between germline ends came to 11 bases. This CDR3 has 13 amino acids.

The V call is TRBV11-2, the J call TRBJ1-2; unclear D gene. The CDR3 covers 16 residues. The ends were cut back, 5 bases at V and 0 bases at J, with 16 bases in the middle. Germline V gene sequence: CDR1 SGHAT, CDR2 FQNNGV. In nucleotides, the CDR3 is TGTGCCAGCAGCCCCGTCCGAGGGTCCTCTAACTATGGCTACACCTTC. As protein: CASSPVRGSSNYGYTF. Filled out from reference TRBV11-2 and TRBJ1-2, the complete variable domain reads EAGVAQSPRYKIIEKRQSVAFWCNPISGHATLYWYQQILGQGPKLLIQFQNNGVVDDSQLPKDRFSAERLKGVDSTLKIQPAKLEDSAVYLCASSPVRGSSNYGYTFGSGTRLTVV.

The DNA of the CDR3 is TGTGCCAGCAGCCAGAGCGGGGGGGCCTCCTACAATGAGCAGTTCTTC. It codes for CASSQSGGASYNEQFF. The chain couples TRBV7-2 to TRBJ2-1; 10 bases are shared with TRBD2. Germline values: CDR1 SGHTA, CDR2 FQGNSA. The V gene end was trimmed by 5 bases and the J gene end by 0 bases; junction bases not matched to a gene: 4. The length of the CDR3 is 16 residues.

The rearrangement links TRBV6-1 to TRBJ1-6, with 7 bases aligning to TRBD1. After removal of 5 bases from V and 6 bases from J, the junction contained 7 bases not matched to a gene. Germline V gene sequence: CDR1 MNHNS, CDR2 SASEGT. This CDR3 region has 15 residues. Here the CDR3 reads CASSPRDRVNSPLHF. The CDR3 DNA follows: TGTGCCAGCAGTCCGCGGGACAGAGTTAATTCACCCCTCCACTTT.

This chain links TRBV28 with TRBJ2-1; D is uncertain. The V gene's germline CDR1 is MDHEN and CDR2 SYDVKM. The CDR3 has 19 residues. The ends were cut back, 5 bases at V and 3 bases at J, with 26 bases in the middle. CDR3 coding DNA: TGTGCCAGCAGTCCCCTTATACCCCCAAGCACGGCTAGCTACAATGAGCAGTTCTTC. This translates into CASSPLIPPSTASYNEQFF.

The chain carries TRBV5-8 and TRBJ1-6; D unclear. Between the trimmed V and J ends, which lost 5 bases and 9 bases, there was a span of 3 bases. Germline assignment: CDR1 SGHTS and CDR2 YDEGEE. This CDR3 has 10 residues. As DNA, the CDR3 is TGTGCCAGCAGGGCTTCACCCCTCCACTTT. Encoded protein: CASRASPLHF.

This clone was found once. The chain combines TRBV10-2 with TRBJ2-4, with D possibly being TRBD1 (6 bases). Germline V lookup: CDR1 WSHSY, CDR2 SAAADI. CDR3 length: 14 amino acids. Between the trimmed V and J ends, which lost 10 bases and 5 bases, there was a span of 18 bases. The CDR3 sequence is CATAPQGMENIQYF. The CDR3 nucleotides are TGCGCCACCGCACCCCAGGGGATGGAAAACATTCAGTACTTC.

The V and J genes are TRBV27 and TRBJ2-4, with 8 bases identical to TRBD2. The germline CDR1 and CDR2 sequences are MNHEY and SMNVEV (reference sequence). The CDR3 extends over 14 amino acids. Trimming took 5 bases from V and 2 from J; bases not matched to a gene: 2. The chain's CDR3 is CASSTGGTKNIQYF. The CDR3 nucleotides read TGTGCCAGCAGTACGGGGGGGACCAAAAACATTCAGTACTTC.

The chain is built from TRBV4-1 and TRBJ2-7, with D uncertain. The CDR3 is 15 amino acids. The V gene lost 1 base and the J gene lost 6 bases, with 16 bases spanning the gap. Germline loops: CDR1 MGHRA, CDR2 YSYEKL. In DNA form, the CDR3 reads TGCGCCAGCAGCCAAGGTCAAGTCAGTACCCTCGAGCAGTACTTC. Translation gives CASSQGQVSTLEQYF.

As DNA, the CDR3 is TGCGCCAGCAGCCAAAGATCTAGTTGGTCTTCGGAGCTATACGAGCAGTACTTC. Translated: CASSQRSSWSSELYEQYF. The V and J genes are TRBV4-1 and TRBJ2-7; no clear D. The CDR3 has 18 amino acids. CDR1 is MGHRA and CDR2 is YSYEKL in the germline V gene. Trimming removed 2 bases at V and 4 bases at J, with 24 bases between.

V usage is TRBV4-3 and J usage is TRBJ2-5, with 8 bases that match TRBD2. The trim removed 0 bases at V and 4 bases at J, leaving 13 bases unmatched. The CDR3 spans 18 residues. From germline, CDR1 is LGHNA and CDR2 YSLEER. CDR3 DNA: TGCGCCAGCAGCCAAGATTTTAAGGGGAGACTAGCGATAGAGACCCAGTACTTC. Translating gives CASSQDFKGRLAIETQYF.

This chain links TRBV27 with TRBJ1-2; D may be TRBD1 (6 bases). V gave up 5 bases and J gave up 8 bases, with 15 bases separating them. This CDR3 has 13 amino acids. CDR1 and CDR2 from the germline V gene are MNHEY and SMNVEV (reference sequence). CDR3: CASSPRTDDGYTF. The DNA of the CDR3 is TGTGCCAGCAGTCCCAGGACAGATGACGGCTACACCTTC.

J is TRBJ2-1 and V is TRBV15; TRBD2 matches 10 bases. V shed 0 bases, J shed 3 bases, and the junction held 5 bases outside the gene matches. The CDR3 covers 17 residues. Germline V gives CDR1 LNHNV, CDR2 YYDKDF (reference sequence). The CDR3 protein is CATSRDSGGTYYNEQFF. The CDR3 DNA follows: TGTGCCACCAGCAGAGATAGCGGGGGGACCTACTACAATGAGCAGTTCTTC.

The DNA for the CDR3 is TGTGCCAGCAGTTTACTCCCTCCACGGGGGGACCCGCTGCCTAATAATTCACCCCTCCACTTT. Encoded protein: CASSLLPPRGDPLPNNSPLHF. The chain employs TRBV28 and TRBJ1-6, with a weak D call TRBD1 (5 bases). This CDR3 has 21 residues. The ends were cut back, 2 bases at V and 5 bases at J, with 28 bases in the middle. Germline V lookup: CDR1 MDHEN, CDR2 SYDVKM. The whole variable domain, remainder taken from reference TRBV28 and TRBJ1-6, is DVKVTQSSRYLVKRTGEKVFLECVQDMDHENMFWYRQDPGLGLRLIYFSYDVKMKEKGDIPEGYSVSREKKERFSLILESASTNQTSMYLCASSLLPPRGDPLPNNSPLHFGNGTRLTVT.

This clone was counted once. This chain joins TRBV5-6 and TRBJ2-1; 10 nucleotides match TRBD1. V trimming: 3 bases; J trimming: 2 bases; junction bases outside the gene matches: 2. The CDR3 has 15 residues. Germline V gene lookup returns CDR1 SGHDT and CDR2 YYEEEE. The CDR3 spells CASSSGTGAYNEQFF. The CDR3 DNA sequence: TGTGCCAGCAGCTCCGGGACAGGGGCCTACAATGAGCAGTTCTTC.

The chain joins TRBV19 to TRBJ1-3, with D perhaps TRBD1 (5 bases). V was trimmed by 1 base and J by 0 bases, leaving 7 bases between them. CDR1 and CDR2 from the germline V gene are LNHDA and SQIVND (reference sequence). The CDR3 loop spans 15 amino acids. CDR3: CASSIGRGSGNTIYF. The CDR3 coding sequence is TGTGCCAGTAGTATAGGGAGGGGCTCTGGAAACACCATATATTTT.

This rearrangement joins TRBV5-1 to TRBJ1-2; 8 positions agree with TRBD1. The CDR3 loop spans 16 amino acids. Germline values: CDR1 SGHRS, CDR2 YFSETQ. The trim removed 1 base at V and 2 bases at J, leaving 7 bases unmatched. CDR3 sequence (DNA): TGCGCCAGCAGCTTGCCTCCGACAGGGGTAAACTATGGCTACACCTTC. Its protein is CASSLPPTGVNYGYTF.

As for this clone: The sample contains more than one DNA sequence encoding this CDR3. The chain is built from TRBV5-5 and TRBJ1-2; 7 nucleotides agree with TRBD1. The CDR3 consists of 18 residues. CDR1 is SGHKS, CDR2 YYEKEE, per germline (reference sequence). V lost 0 bases, J lost 4 bases, and 15 bases stayed unmatched. The CDR3 region has the DNA TGTGCCAGCAGCTTGGGGCTCGACAGGGTCAAACTAGGCTATGGCTACACCTTC. Translating gives CASSLGLDRVKLGYGYTF.

CDR3 sequence (DNA): TGTGCCAGCAGTGAATATTGGAGAGGGGACAAAATATACAATGAGCAGTTCTTC. Encoded protein: CASSEYWRGDKIYNEQFF. The chain joins TRBV25-1 to TRBJ2-1; tentatively, D is TRBD1 (6 bases). V lost 0 bases to trimming and J lost 4 bases, with 19 bases between them. The germline CDR1 and CDR2 sequences are MGHDK and SYGVNS. This CDR3 comprises 18 residues.

Concerning this clone: The junction departs from germline at one end; a sequencing error may be responsible. This chain's CDR3 is CASSEDAAGQFF. In nucleotides, the CDR3 is TGTGCCAGCAGCGAAGACGCGGCGGGGCAGTTCTTC. The chain combines TRBV6-1 with TRBJ2-1; tentative D call: TRBD2 (5 bases). CDR1 is MNHNS, CDR2 SASEGT, per germline. The length of the CDR3 is 12 residues.